This TCR beta chain came from a study of T-cell memory formation after mild COVID-19. Overall study results and limits: Pre-infection memory harbored some responding clones, suggesting cross-reactive memory joined.

TCRdb independently ran MiXCR on the 5' RACE reads; one entry per CDR3 protein. The table has 250,000 to 400,000 distinct CDR3 sequences, roughly 13% seen once. In this sample, this clonotype turned up a few times. As yet, its antigen is unknown. The CDR3 covers 12 residues. The chain combines TRBV21-1 with TRBJ1-1. TRBV21-1 is a pseudogene. This receptor was taken from a man aged 18 to 29 who had mild COVID-19 (a few samples of this study predate the infection). Cell type and time point are not known. Sequencing was done on a sample of PBMCs or a T cell subset sorted from them (not recorded which). CDR3 sequence: CASLVSGTEAFF. The CDR3 DNA follows: TGTGCCAGCCTCGTGTCGGGCACTGAAGCTTTCTTT.